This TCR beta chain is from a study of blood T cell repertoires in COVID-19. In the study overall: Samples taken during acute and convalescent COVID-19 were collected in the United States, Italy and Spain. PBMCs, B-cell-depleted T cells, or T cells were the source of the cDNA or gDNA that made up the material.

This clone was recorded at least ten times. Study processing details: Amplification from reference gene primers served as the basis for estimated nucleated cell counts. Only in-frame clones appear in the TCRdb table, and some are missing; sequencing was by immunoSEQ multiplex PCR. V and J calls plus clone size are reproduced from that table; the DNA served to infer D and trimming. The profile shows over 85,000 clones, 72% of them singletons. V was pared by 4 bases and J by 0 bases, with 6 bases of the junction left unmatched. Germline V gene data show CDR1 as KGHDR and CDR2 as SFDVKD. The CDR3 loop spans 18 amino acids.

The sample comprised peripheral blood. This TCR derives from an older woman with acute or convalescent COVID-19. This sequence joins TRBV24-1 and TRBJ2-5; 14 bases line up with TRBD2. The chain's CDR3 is CATSDPRTSGGYQETQYF. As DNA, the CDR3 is TGTGCCACCAGTGACCCCCGGACTAGCGGGGGGTACCAAGAGACCCAGTACTTC.